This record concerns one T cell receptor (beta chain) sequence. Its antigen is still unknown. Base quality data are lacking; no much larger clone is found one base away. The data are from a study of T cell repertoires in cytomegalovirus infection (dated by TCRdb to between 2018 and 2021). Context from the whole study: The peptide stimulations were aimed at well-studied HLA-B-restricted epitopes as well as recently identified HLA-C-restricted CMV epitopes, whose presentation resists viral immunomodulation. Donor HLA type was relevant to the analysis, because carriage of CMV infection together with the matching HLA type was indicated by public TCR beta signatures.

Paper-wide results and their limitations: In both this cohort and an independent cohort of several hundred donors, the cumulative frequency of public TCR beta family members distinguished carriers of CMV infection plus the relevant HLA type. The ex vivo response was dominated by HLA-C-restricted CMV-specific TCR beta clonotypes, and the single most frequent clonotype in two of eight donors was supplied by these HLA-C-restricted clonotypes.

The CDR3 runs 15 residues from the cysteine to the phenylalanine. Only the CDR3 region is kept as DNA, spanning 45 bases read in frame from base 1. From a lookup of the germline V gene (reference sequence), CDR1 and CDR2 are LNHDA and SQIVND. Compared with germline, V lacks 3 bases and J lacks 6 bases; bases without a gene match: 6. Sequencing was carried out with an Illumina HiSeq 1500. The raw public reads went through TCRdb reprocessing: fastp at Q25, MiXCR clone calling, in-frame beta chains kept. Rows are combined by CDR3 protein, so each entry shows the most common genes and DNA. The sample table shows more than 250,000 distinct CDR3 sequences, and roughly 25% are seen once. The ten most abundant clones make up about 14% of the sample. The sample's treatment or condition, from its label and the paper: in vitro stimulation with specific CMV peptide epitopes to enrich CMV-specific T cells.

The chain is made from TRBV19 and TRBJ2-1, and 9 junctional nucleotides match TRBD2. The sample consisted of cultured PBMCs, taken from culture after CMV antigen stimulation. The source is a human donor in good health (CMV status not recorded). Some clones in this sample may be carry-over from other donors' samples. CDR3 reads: CASSITVAGVNEQFF. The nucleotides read TGTGCCAGTAGTATTACGGTAGCGGGAGTCAATGAGCAGTTCTTC.